This is a list of T cell receptor beta chains from one sample in a study of blood T cell repertoires in COVID-19. Produced via immunoSEQ multiplex PCR; TCRdb's table is partial and in-frame only. The table includes 60,000 to 90,000 clones, roughly 84% detected once. Material: peripheral blood. The receptor set was obtained from a man in his forties or fifties with acute or convalescent COVID-19. The CDR3 runs from the conserved cysteine through the conserved F or W. A D gene is named only where the DNA matches it firmly. Clone size appears in some rows only: once, few, many, or a class for an expanded clone.

J gene: TRBJ2-1
D gene: TRBD2
CDR3 length: 14
clone size: once
V gene: TRBV6-5
CDR3 protein: CASSYRLAGNKQFF
CDR3 DNA: TGTGCCAGCAGTTACAGACTAGCGGGGAATAAGCAGTTCTTC

J gene: TRBJ2-3
D gene: .
CDR3 length: 16
clone size: .
V gene: TRBV25-1
CDR3 protein: CASSDYDFLRTDTQYF
CDR3 DNA: TGTGCCAGCAGTGACTACGACTTTCTTCGCACAGATACGCAGTATTTT

J gene: TRBJ2-7
D gene: .
CDR3 length: 14
clone size: .
V gene: TRBV3-1/TRBV3-2
CDR3 protein: CASSQLTLAYEQYF
CDR3 DNA: TGTGCCAGCAGCCAACTAACCCTGGCCTACGAGCAGTACTTC

J gene: TRBJ2-2
D gene: TRBD2
CDR3 length: 14
clone size: .
V gene: TRBV6-6
CDR3 protein: CASSYGAGVRELFF
CDR3 DNA: TGTGCCAGCAGTTATGGAGCGGGAGTGCGGGAGCTGTTTTTT

J gene: TRBJ2-1
D gene: .
CDR3 length: 13
clone size: .
V gene: TRBV19
CDR3 protein: CASSPRTGNEQFF
CDR3 DNA: TGTGCCAGTAGTCCGAGAACTGGCAATGAGCAGTTCTTC

J gene: TRBJ1-4
D gene: .
CDR3 length: 15
clone size: .
V gene: TRBV4-1
CDR3 protein: CASSQPTGIFEKLFF
CDR3 DNA: TGCGCCAGCAGCCAACCGACAGGCATTTTCGAAAAACTGTTTTTT

J gene: TRBJ1-3
D gene: TRBD1
CDR3 length: 16
clone size: .
V gene: TRBV15
CDR3 protein: CATSSYTGGSGNTIYF
CDR3 DNA: TGTGCCACCAGCAGTTACACAGGGGGCTCTGGAAACACCATATATTTT

J gene: TRBJ2-7
D gene: TRBD2
CDR3 length: 19
clone size: .
V gene: TRBV6-2/TRBV6-3
CDR3 protein: CASSYPGLAAKGRNYEQYF
CDR3 DNA: TGTGCCAGCAGTTACCCGGGACTAGCGGCCAAGGGGCGAAACTACGAGCAGTACTTC

J gene: TRBJ1-1
D gene: TRBD1
CDR3 length: 13
clone size: .
V gene: TRBV29-1
CDR3 protein: CSVRQGPSTEAFF
CDR3 DNA: TGCAGCGTTCGACAGGGGCCGTCCACTGAAGCTTTCTTT

J gene: TRBJ1-5
D gene: TRBD1
CDR3 length: 14
clone size: few
V gene: TRBV27
CDR3 protein: CASSPKTGNQPQHF
CDR3 DNA: TGTGCCAGCAGTCCCAAGACAGGGAATCAGCCCCAGCATTTT

J gene: TRBJ2-3
D gene: TRBD2
CDR3 length: 15
clone size: .
V gene: TRBV29-1
CDR3 protein: CSVYITSGRGDTQYF
CDR3 DNA: TGCAGCGTCTACATCACTAGCGGGAGGGGAGATACGCAGTATTTT

J gene: TRBJ1-2
D gene: TRBD1
CDR3 length: 13
clone size: .
V gene: TRBV5-1
CDR3 protein: CASSAGTGIGYTF
CDR3 DNA: TGCGCCAGCAGCGCCGGGACAGGGATCGGCTACACCTTC

J gene: TRBJ2-2
D gene: TRBD2
CDR3 length: 15
clone size: .
V gene: TRBV11-2
CDR3 protein: CASSPSGRTTGELFF
CDR3 DNA: TGTGCCAGCAGCCCCAGCGGGAGGACAACCGGGGAGCTGTTTTTT

J gene: TRBJ2-2
D gene: TRBD2
CDR3 length: 15
clone size: .
V gene: TRBV5-1
CDR3 protein: CASSPGLAGAGELFF
CDR3 DNA: TGCGCCAGCAGCCCGGGACTAGCGGGAGCCGGGGAGCTGTTTTTT

J gene: TRBJ1-2
D gene: .
CDR3 length: 15
clone size: .
V gene: TRBV7-9
CDR3 protein: CASSPQGLVVYGYTF
CDR3 DNA: TGTGCCAGCAGCCCCCAGGGCCTTGTTGTCTATGGCTACACCTTC

J gene: TRBJ1-2
D gene: .
CDR3 length: 14
clone size: .
V gene: TRBV7-2
CDR3 protein: CASSSSGGTYGYTF
CDR3 DNA: TGTGCCAGCAGCTCTTCAGGAGGGACCTATGGCTACACCTTC

J gene: TRBJ1-4
D gene: TRBD1
CDR3 length: 14
clone size: .
V gene: TRBV18
CDR3 protein: CASSRDREDEKLFF
CDR3 DNA: TGTGCCAGCTCAAGGGACAGGGAGGATGAAAAACTGTTTTTT

J gene: TRBJ2-4
D gene: .
CDR3 length: 13
clone size: .
V gene: TRBV6-6
CDR3 protein: CASSREAKNIQYF
CDR3 DNA: TGTGCCAGCAGCCGGGAGGCCAAAAACATTCAGTACTTC

J gene: TRBJ1-2
D gene: .
CDR3 length: 15
clone size: .
V gene: TRBV5-8
CDR3 protein: CASSLVADIAYGYTF
CDR3 DNA: TGTGCCAGCAGCTTGGTGGCGGATATAGCCTATGGCTACACCTTC

J gene: TRBJ2-7
D gene: TRBD1
CDR3 length: 15
clone size: .
V gene: TRBV9
CDR3 protein: CASSSGQGASYEQYF
CDR3 DNA: TGTGCCAGCAGCTCAGGACAGGGGGCATCTTACGAGCAGTACTTC

J gene: TRBJ2-1
D gene: TRBD2
CDR3 length: 16
clone size: .
V gene: TRBV9
CDR3 protein: CASSRLTSGAGNEQFF
CDR3 DNA: TGTGCCAGCAGCCGACTTACTAGCGGGGCGGGCAATGAGCAGTTCTTC

J gene: TRBJ1-1
D gene: .
CDR3 length: 11
clone size: .
V gene: TRBV5-1
CDR3 protein: CASTRQVEAFF
CDR3 DNA: TGCGCCAGCACCAGACAGGTTGAAGCTTTCTTT